This is a list of T cell receptor beta chains from one sample in a study of OX40 agonist ivuxolimab in advanced cancers. Generated by immunoSEQ multiplex PCR, the TCRdb table keeps only in-frame clones and is missing some. The sample yields tens of thousands of clones, roughly nine tenths seen once. The source was CD4+ or CD8+ T cells sorted from blood, collected in a trial of the OX40 agonist ivuxolimab. The receptors were gathered from an adult with an advanced solid tumor such as melanoma, head and neck, liver or kidney cancer. Both conserved end residues are part of each CDR3. The order of the fields is D gene, V gene, J gene, clone size, CDR3 protein, CDR3 DNA. D genes are given only for firm matches. Clone size is shown for a subset of rows, as once, few, many or a class of expanded clone.

-	TRBV5-1	TRBJ1-1	-	CASSFGAGANTEAFF	TGCGCCAGCAGCTTCGGAGCAGGGGCGAACACTGAAGCTTTCTTT
-	TRBV11-2	TRBJ2-1	-	CASSLDRAYNEQFF	TGTGCCAGCAGCTTAGATCGAGCGTACAATGAGCAGTTCTTC
-	TRBV4-1	TRBJ2-7	once	CASSQAEQDYEQYF	TGCGCCAGCAGCCAAGCGGAACAGGACTACGAGCAGTACTTC
-	TRBV30	TRBJ2-1	-	CAWSLVNEQFF	TGTGCCTGGAGTTTGGTCAATGAGCAGTTCTTC
TRBD1	TRBV5-1	TRBJ1-1	once	CASSPKQGIGAEAFF	TGCGCCAGCAGCCCAAAACAGGGGATCGGGGCTGAAGCTTTCTTT
TRBD2	TRBV5-4	TRBJ2-3	-	CASSLGLAQDRQYF	TGTGCCAGCAGCTTGGGACTAGCACAAGATAGGCAGTATTTT
TRBD2	TRBV7-3	TRBJ2-2	-	CASSPQRTSGRATGELFF	TGTGCCAGCAGCCCGCAACGGACTAGCGGGAGGGCAACCGGGGAGCTGTTTTTT
-	TRBV7-9	TRBJ1-3	-	CASSFGDRRSSGNTIYF	TGTGCCAGCAGCTTCGGGGACCGCCGGAGCTCTGGAAACACCATATATTTT
-	TRBV6-5	TRBJ2-7	-	CASSTRTGGKYF	TGTGCCAGCAGTACTCGGACTGGCGGCAAGTACTTC
TRBD2	TRBV5-1	TRBJ2-5	-	CASSLGLAKETQYF	TGCGCCAGCAGCTTGGGACTAGCGAAAGAGACCCAGTACTTC
-	TRBV28	TRBJ1-4	-	CASSFPGRSEKLFF	TGTGCCAGCAGTTTCCCGGGCAGGAGTGAAAAACTGTTTTTT
-	TRBV19	TRBJ2-3	-	CASSIGTLDTQYF	TGTGCCAGTAGTATAGGCACGTTAGATACGCAGTATTTT
-	TRBV28	TRBJ1-5	-	CATKIVSNQPQHF	TGTGCCACCAAAATAGTGAGCAATCAGCCCCAGCATTTT
-	TRBV28	TRBJ1-4	-	CASAGVATNEKLFF	TGTGCCAGCGCGGGGGTTGCAACTAATGAAAAACTGTTTTTT
-	TRBV11-2	TRBJ2-2	-	CASSSSGPNTGELFF	TGTGCCAGCAGCTCCAGCGGACCGAACACCGGGGAGCTGTTTTTT
TRBD1	TRBV5-1	TRBJ2-3	-	CASFGQGSRGDTQYF	TGCGCCAGCTTCGGACAGGGGAGTAGAGGAGATACGCAGTATTTT
TRBD2	TRBV2	TRBJ2-4	-	CASSGGRDPKNIQYF	TGTGCCAGCAGTGGCGGGAGGGATCCCAAAAACATTCAGTACTTC
TRBD2	TRBV4-1	TRBJ2-5	-	CASSHPSGSFAQYF	TGCGCCAGCAGCCACCCTAGCGGGAGCTTTGCCCAGTACTTC
-	TRBV23-1	TRBJ1-6	-	CASSQYWTPNSPLHF	TGCGCCAGCAGTCAATACTGGACACCTAATTCACCCCTCCACTTT
-	TRBV5-6	TRBJ2-3	-	CASSLPATDTQYF	TGTGCCAGCAGCTTGCCGGCTACAGATACGCAGTATTTT
TRBD1	TRBV6-6	TRBJ1-5	-	CASNTDRDNQPQHF	TGTGCCAGCAACACCGACAGGGACAATCAGCCCCAGCATTTT
-	TRBV27	TRBJ2-7	once	CALGAGQTTYEQYF	TGTGCCCTAGGGGCGGGACAGACAACTTACGAGCAGTACTTC
TRBD1	TRBV5-1	TRBJ1-1	-	CASSATGPNTEAFF	TGCGCCAGCAGCGCGACAGGGCCGAACACTGAAGCTTTCTTT
-	TRBV28	TRBJ1-1	-	CASSFSRAEAFF	TGTGCCAGCAGTTTCTCTCGGGCTGAAGCTTTCTTT
TRBD1	TRBV19	TRBJ1-1	-	CASSEQGSRSSEAFF	TGTGCCAGTAGTGAACAGGGGTCGCGATCCTCTGAAGCTTTCTTT
TRBD2	TRBV11-2	TRBJ2-5	once	CASSTGGLAGAETQYF	TGTGCCAGCAGCACAGGGGGACTAGCGGGAGCAGAGACCCAGTACTTC
-	TRBV7-2	TRBJ2-3	once	CASSSGLLDTQYF	TGTGCCAGCAGCTCGGGACTGTTAGATACGCAGTATTTT
-	TRBV5-4	TRBJ2-1	-	CASSSEGSASYNEQFF	TGTGCCAGCAGCTCCGAAGGTTCAGCTAGTTACAATGAGCAGTTCTTC
-	TRBV28	TRBJ2-7	-	CASRRGRQYF	TGTGCCAGTAGACGGGGGCGGCAGTACTTC
-	TRBV5-1	TRBJ2-3	-	CASSFGDLTDTQYF	TGCGCCAGCAGCTTCGGTGACCTCACAGATACGCAGTATTTT
TRBD1	TRBV5-6	TRBJ2-7	-	CASYGRTGSYEQYF	TGTGCCAGCTATGGAAGGACAGGGTCCTACGAGCAGTACTTC
-	TRBV11-3	TRBJ2-5	once	CASSLGTLGQETQYF	TGTGCCAGCAGCCTGGGGACATTAGGACAAGAGACCCAGTACTTC
-	TRBV5-5	TRBJ2-3	-	CASSLPPDTQYF	TGTGCCAGCAGCTTGCCCCCAGATACGCAGTATTTT
TRBD2	TRBV11-2	TRBJ2-2	-	CASRELGAGVTGELFF	TGTGCCAGCAGGGAGTTGGGAGCGGGGGTAACCGGGGAGCTGTTTTTT
-	TRBV15	TRBJ1-1	-	CATSRGGENTEAFF	TGTGCCACCAGCAGAGGCGGGGAGAACACTGAAGCTTTCTTT
TRBD1	TRBV28	TRBJ2-2	-	CAGSGTDYTGELFF	TGTGCCGGGTCCGGGACAGATTACACCGGGGAGCTGTTTTTT
-	TRBV28	TRBJ2-5	-	CASSFHSVDRTQYF	TGTGCCAGCAGTTTTCATTCGGTCGACCGGACCCAGTACTTC
-	TRBV10-3	TRBJ1-5	once	CAISEDEINQPQHF	TGTGCCATCAGTGAAGATGAAATCAATCAGCCCCAGCATTTT
-	TRBV18	TRBJ2-3	once	CASSPMGTSPTDTQYF	TGTGCCAGCTCACCAATGGGGACATCGCCCACAGATACGCAGTATTTT
-	TRBV6-5	TRBJ2-1	-	CASSSSAGSGKNEQFF	TGTGCCAGCAGTTCCTCGGCGGGATCCGGGAAAAATGAGCAGTTCTTC
-	TRBV11-3	TRBJ2-2	-	CASSPGSGELFF	TGTGCCAGCAGCCCGGGAAGCGGGGAGCTGTTTTTT
TRBD2	TRBV30	TRBJ2-7	-	CAWSGTSALGQYF	TGTGCCTGGAGTGGGACTAGCGCATTGGGGCAGTACTTC
-	TRBV13	TRBJ1-2	-	CASSLGRGPPGYTF	TGTGCCAGCAGCTTAGGGCGGGGGCCGCCTGGCTACACCTTC